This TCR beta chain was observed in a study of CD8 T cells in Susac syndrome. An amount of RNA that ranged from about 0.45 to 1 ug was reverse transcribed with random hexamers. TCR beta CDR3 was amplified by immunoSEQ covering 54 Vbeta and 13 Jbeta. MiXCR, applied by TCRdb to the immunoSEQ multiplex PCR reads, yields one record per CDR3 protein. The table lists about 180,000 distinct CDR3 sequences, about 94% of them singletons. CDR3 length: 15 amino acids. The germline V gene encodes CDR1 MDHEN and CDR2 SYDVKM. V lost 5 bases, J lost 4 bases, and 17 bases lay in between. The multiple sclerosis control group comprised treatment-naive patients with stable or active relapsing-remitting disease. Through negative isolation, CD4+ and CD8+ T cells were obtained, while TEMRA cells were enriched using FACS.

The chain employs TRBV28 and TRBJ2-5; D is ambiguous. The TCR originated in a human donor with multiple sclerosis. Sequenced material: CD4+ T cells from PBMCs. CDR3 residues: CASSAPAIRTETQYF. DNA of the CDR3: TGTGCCAGCAGTGCACCGGCAATCAGGACAGAGACCCAGTACTTC.